This entry describes one T cell receptor (beta chain). The entry originates in a study of blood T cell repertoires in COVID-19. Study context: Italy, Spain and the United States were the sources of the convalescent and acute COVID-19 samples. T cells, B-cell-depleted T cells, or PBMCs provided the cDNA or gDNA that served as material.

CDR1 SGHTA and CDR2 FQGNSA come from the germline V gene. The ends were cut back, 4 bases at V and 4 bases at J, with 8 bases in the middle. The CDR3 sequence is 13 residues long. In the authors' methods: How many nucleated cells were present was estimated from reference gene primer amplification. Method: immunoSEQ multiplex PCR; TCRdb's copy keeps in-frame clones and lacks some. The V and J calls and clone size were taken over from that table, and D and trimming were inferred from the DNA. Of approximately 300,000 clones listed, roughly 84% are singletons. This rearrangement joins TRBV7-2 to TRBJ2-1; possibly TRBD2 for D (6 bases). Material: peripheral blood. This TCR derives from a man aged 45 to 65 with active or convalescent COVID-19. The CDR3: CASSSGVYNEQFF. CDR3 in DNA: TGTGCCAGCAGCTCGGGAGTGTACAATGAGCAGTTCTTC.